The 14 T cell receptor beta chains below were found in one sample sequenced in a study of identical twins. In TCRdb, the 5' RACE reads were re-called with MiXCR into one record per CDR3 protein. The repertoire holds 1.5 million to 2 million distinct CDR3 sequences, more than 30% seen once, with about 0.25% in the top ten. The sequenced sample was cord blood. Every receptor here comes from a newborn girl in good health.

This clonotype was seen just once. The rearrangement uses TRBV28 and TRBJ2-1, with D possibly matching TRBD2 (5 bases). V was trimmed by 2 bases and J by 3 bases, leaving 11 bases between them. CDR1 is MDHEN, CDR2 SYDVKM, per germline. The CDR3 covers 15 residues. CDR3 in DNA: TGTGCCAGCAGTTTAGTTCGGGGATACTACAATGAGCAGTTCTTC. Translated, it gives CASSLVRGYYNEQFF.

This clonotype was seen a handful of times. This chain uses TRBV7-2 with TRBJ2-3; the match to TRBD2 covers 12 bases. The CDR3 covers 15 residues. V lost 3 bases to trimming and J lost 4 bases; unmatched junction nucleotides: 2. The germline CDR1 and CDR2 sequences are SGHTA and FQGNSA. CDR3 sequence reads: CASSFGTSGPDTQYF. DNA of the CDR3: TGTGCCAGCAGCTTCGGGACTAGCGGGCCAGATACGCAGTATTTT. Full variable domain (rest looked up from reference TRBV7-2 and TRBJ2-3): GAGVSQSPSNKVTEKGKDVELRCDPISGHTALYWYRQSLGQGLEFLIYFQGNSAPDKSGLPSDRFSAERTGGSVSTLTIQRTQQEDSAVYLCASSFGTSGPDTQYFGPGTRLTVL.

J is TRBJ2-7 and V is TRBV15, with D possibly TRBD2 on 5 matching bases. The germline gives CDR1 LNHNV, CDR2 YYDKDF (reference sequence). The V gene lost 6 bases and the J gene lost 5 bases, with 17 bases spanning the gap. This CDR3 has 14 amino acids. The CDR3 protein is CATSLTLSGHEQYF. The CDR3 DNA reads TGTGCCACCAGTCTAACGCTAAGCGGTCACGAGCAGTACTTC.

With regard to this clonotype: Its ends do not fully match the called genes, so a read error is possible. The gene calls are TRBV19 and TRBJ1-6; the D is unclear. The CDR3 runs to 14 residues. Germline loops: CDR1 LNHDA, CDR2 SQIVND (reference sequence). CDR3 loop: CTSSSYPMDSPLHF. DNA for the CDR3: TGTACCAGTAGTTCATACCCAATGGATTCACCCCTCCACTTT.

In this sample, this clonotype turned up many times. The rearrangement joins TRBV5-1 to TRBJ2-4; D is unclear. V was shortened by 1 base and J by 0 bases, with 32 bases between the two germline ends. The CDR3 sequence is 23 residues long. Germline-derived CDR1 and CDR2 are SGHRS and YFSETQ. CDR3 sequence reads: CASSLFWIGGSLFDGLAKNIQYF. In DNA, the CDR3 is TGCGCCAGCAGCTTGTTTTGGATTGGTGGTTCCCTCTTTGACGGATTAGCCAAAAACATTCAGTACTTC. Based on the CDR3 plus reference TRBV5-1 and TRBJ2-4, the full variable domain is KAGVTQTPRYLIKTRGQQVTLSCSPISGHRSVSWYQQTPGQGLQFLFEYFSETQRNKGNFPGRFSGRQFSNSRSEMNVSTLELGDSALYLCASSLFWIGGSLFDGLAKNIQYFGAGTRLSVL.

The sample holds a few counts of this clonotype. The rearrangement uses TRBV5-1 and TRBJ1-6, with TRBD1 identical over 9 bases. Germline CDR1 is SGHRS and CDR2 is YFSETQ. Trimming took 9 bases from V and 3 from J; bases not matched to a gene: 10. CDR3 length: 16 residues. The CDR3 coding sequence is TGCGCCACCCCGGGACAGGGCCCCTTCTATAATTCACCCCTCCACTTT. Residues: CATPGQGPFYNSPLHF.

This clonotype was seen a handful of times. This chain joins TRBV29-1 and TRBJ1-1; D is undetermined. The CDR3 length is 13 residues. The V gene's germline CDR1 is SQVTM and CDR2 ANQGSEA. V dropped 4 bases and J dropped 4 bases, with 13 bases sitting between them. CDR3: CSVVYWQSTEAFF. Here the CDR3 DNA reads TGCAGCGTTGTATACTGGCAGAGCACTGAAGCTTTCTTT.

V is TRBV7-9 and J is TRBJ2-7; the D is unclear. Germline CDR1 SEHNR, CDR2 FQNEAQ (reference sequence). With 2 bases removed from V and 7 bases from J, the gap between germline ends came to 18 bases. The CDR3 extends over 15 amino acids. The CDR3 DNA is TGTGCCAGCAGCTTAAATCCATACTACTACAATGAGCAGTACTTC. It is translated as CASSLNPYYYNEQYF.

The chain has TRBV10-3 and TRBJ2-2; 7 bases fit TRBD2. V shed 6 bases, J shed 3 bases, and the junction held 1 base outside the gene matches. This CDR3 region has 13 residues. Germline V gene data show CDR1 as ENHRY and CDR2 as SYGVKD. The CDR3 is CAIRSGDTGELFF. The DNA of the CDR3 is TGTGCCATCAGGAGCGGGGACACCGGGGAGCTGTTTTTT.

This sequence joins TRBV6-6 and TRBJ2-3; TRBD2 agrees at 8 bases. This CDR3 is 15 amino acids long. Germline loops: CDR1 MNHNY, CDR2 SVGAGI (reference sequence). Trimming cost V 5 bases and J 2 bases; bases outside gene matches: 6. The CDR3, as DNA: TGTGCCAGCAGTCGGACTAGCCGCCTCACAGATACGCAGTATTTT. Amino acid sequence: CASSRTSRLTDTQYF.

This chain uses TRBV28 with TRBJ2-3; 10 bases match TRBD2. V lost 8 bases, J lost 5 bases, and 4 bases stayed unmatched. Germline CDR1 is MDHEN and CDR2 is SYDVKM. The CDR3 is 13 residues long. CDR3 sequence reads: CASLAGGGDTQYF. As DNA, the CDR3 is TGTGCCAGCTTAGCGGGAGGAGGAGATACGCAGTATTTT.

V usage is TRBV9 and J usage is TRBJ2-1, with TRBD2 identical over 9 bases. The ends lost 7 bases at V and 4 bases at J; junction bases unmatched: 21. The CDR3 extends over 19 amino acids. Germline CDR1 is SGDLS and CDR2 is YYNGEE. This chain's CDR3 is CASGGGRGVGLAIYNEQFF. CDR3 nucleotides: TGTGCCAGCGGCGGAGGTAGGGGAGTGGGACTAGCAATATACAATGAGCAGTTCTTC. The whole variable domain, filled in from reference TRBV9 and TRBJ2-1, reads DSGVTQTPKHLITATGQRVTLRCSPRSGDLSVYWYQQSLDQGLQFLIQYYNGEERAKGNILERFSAQQFPDLHSELNLSSLELGDSALYFCASGGGRGVGLAIYNEQFFGPGTRLTVL.

In this sample, this clonotype turned up a few times. V gene TRBV20-1 combines with J gene TRBJ2-7; D is uncertain. Germline assignment: CDR1 DFQATT and CDR2 SNEGSKA (reference sequence). Trimming pared 2 bases from V and 2 bases from J, leaving 4 bases between. CDR3 size: 11 residues. CDR3 sequence reads: CSARIAYEQYF. In DNA, the CDR3 is TGCAGTGCTAGAATCGCCTACGAGCAGTACTTC.

The chain uses TRBV4-2 and TRBJ2-1; 11 bases align to TRBD2. CDR1 is LGHNA and CDR2 is YNFKEQ in the germline V gene. Trimming took 4 bases from V and 1 from J; bases not matched to a gene: 6. There are 17 residues in the CDR3. CDR3: CASSPILAGASYNEQFF. For the CDR3, the DNA is TGTGCCAGCAGCCCTATACTAGCGGGAGCGTCCTACAATGAGCAGTTCTTC.